These T cell receptor beta chains were read from a single sample in a study of T cell repertoires in cytomegalovirus infection. No antigens are known for them. TCRdb fed the reads into MiXCR, producing one record per CDR3 protein. The sample has about 37,000 distinct CDR3 sequences; about 48% are singletons. The specimen comprised CD8+ T cells from cultured PBMCs, sampled from culture after CMV antigen stimulation. These receptors were obtained from a human donor in good health (CMV status not recorded). Some clones in this sample may be carry-over from other donors' samples. Both conserved end residues are part of each CDR3. The D gene is left open where the match is weak. Clone size is not always given. Where it is, it says once, few, many or a class for expanded clones.

-	few	TRBJ2-7	TRBV2	CASSWEGSSYEQYF	TGTGCCAGCAGCTGGGAAGGTAGCTCCTACGAGCAGTACTTC
-	-	TRBJ1-2	TRBV7-3	CASSPPLLDYGYTF	TGTGCCAGCAGCCCTCCCCTATTGGACTATGGCTACACCTTC
-	-	TRBJ1-1	TRBV6-5	CASSYTGWPVPINAMNTEAFF	TGTGCCAGCAGTTACACGGGATGGCCAGTCCCCATAAATGCCATGAACACTGAAGCTTTCTTT
-	-	TRBJ2-5	TRBV3-1	CASSLWRGGSVETQYF	TGTGCCAGCAGCCTGTGGCGGGGTGGTAGCGTGGAGACCCAGTACTTC
TRBD1	few	TRBJ2-7	TRBV6-1	CASRGPGTGGQGPYEQYF	TGTGCCAGCAGGGGTCCCGGGACAGGGGGTCAGGGACCCTACGAGCAGTACTTC
TRBD2	-	TRBJ2-7	TRBV5-5	CASSLGGGSTYEQYF	TGTGCCAGCAGCTTGGGCGGGGGAAGCACTTACGAGCAGTACTTC
-	-	TRBJ1-4	TRBV11-2	CASSYSSEKLFF	TGTGCCAGCAGCTACTCAAGTGAAAAACTGTTTTTT
-	once	TRBJ1-2	TRBV3-1	CASSGAGGSDRPPSGNYGYTF	TGTGCCAGCAGCGGCGCGGGAGGGTCCGACAGACCACCCTCTGGGAACTATGGCTACACCTTC
TRBD2	-	TRBJ2-1	TRBV7-6	CASSFLQREGEQFF	TGTGCCAGCAGCTTCCTACAGCGGGAGGGGGAGCAGTTCTTC
TRBD2	once	TRBJ2-1	TRBV6-4	CASSGTGLAGLYNEQFF	TGTGCCAGCAGTGGTACCGGACTAGCGGGGCTCTACAATGAGCAGTTCTTC
-	-	TRBJ1-1	TRBV29-1	CSVPDDTEAFF	TGCAGCGTCCCCGACGACACTGAAGCTTTCTTT
-	few	TRBJ1-2	TRBV27	CASSGERNYGYTF	TGTGCCAGCAGTGGGGAACGTAACTATGGCTACACCTTC
-	-	TRBJ2-1	TRBV19	CASSIGATVASNEQFF	TGTGCCAGTAGTATAGGGGCGACTGTTGCGTCCAATGAGCAGTTCTTC